The rows below give T cell receptor beta chains drawn from one sample of a study of T cell responses to AZD1222 COVID-19 vaccine. Method: immunoSEQ multiplex PCR; TCRdb's copy keeps in-frame clones and lacks some. This table holds 100,000 to 120,000 clones, 88% found once. The sample here was peripheral blood, taken 28 days after the second AZD1222 dose. These receptor sequences come from an adult who received the AZD1222 COVID-19 vaccine. Each CDR3 is given without its conserved first and last residue.

V gene	J gene	CDR3 protein
TRBV6-5	TRBJ2-3	ASIRTDTQY
TRBV28	TRBJ2-1	ASTSRDRTNEQF
TRBV18	TRBJ2-7	ASSPRQGENEQY
TRBV19	TRBJ1-1	ASSVLGQTMNTEAF
TRBV6-5	TRBJ2-3	ASRQYSSTDTQY
TRBV3-1/TRBV3-2	TRBJ1-2	ASSQQDRPYGYT
TRBV10-1	TRBJ2-2	ASSESRTSGVTGELF
TRBV7-9	TRBJ2-1	ASSLGGGGYNEQF
TRBV5-1	TRBJ1-2	ASSAGGDYGYT
TRBV4-2	TRBJ2-1	ASSQVGVTNEQF
TRBV4-3	TRBJ1-6	ASSQYRENSPLH
TRBV24-1	TRBJ2-2	ATSHRDGTNTGELF
TRBV7-2	TRBJ1-1	ASSSVWFAEAF
TRBV2	TRBJ2-3	AGKSPGAGGRSLDTQY
TRBV28	TRBJ2-5	ASSSPAAGTETQY
TRBV7-2	TRBJ1-2	ASSLGQGANYGYT
TRBV3-1/TRBV3-2	TRBJ2-6	ASSLTLGPGTSGANVLT
TRBV28	TRBJ1-4	ASSLTGPNEKLF
TRBV4-1	TRBJ2-3	ASSQDPRIGTDTQY
TRBV7-9	TRBJ1-5	ASTSGGAGQPQH
TRBV5-6	TRBJ1-1	ASSSWGADTEAF
TRBV6-5	TRBJ1-6	ASSYGGGSPLH